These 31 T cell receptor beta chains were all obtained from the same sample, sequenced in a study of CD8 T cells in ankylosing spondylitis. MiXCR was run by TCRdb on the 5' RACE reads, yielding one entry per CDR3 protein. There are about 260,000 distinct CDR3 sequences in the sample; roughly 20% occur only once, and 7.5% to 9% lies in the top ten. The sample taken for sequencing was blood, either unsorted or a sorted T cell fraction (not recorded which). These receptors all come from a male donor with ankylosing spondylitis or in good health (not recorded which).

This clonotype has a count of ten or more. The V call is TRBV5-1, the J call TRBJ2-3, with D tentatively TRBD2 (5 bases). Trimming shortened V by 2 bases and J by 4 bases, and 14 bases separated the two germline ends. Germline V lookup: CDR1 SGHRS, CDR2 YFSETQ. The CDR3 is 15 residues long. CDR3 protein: CASSFLLSSPDTQYF. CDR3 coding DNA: TGCGCCAGCAGCTTCTTGTTATCTAGCCCAGATACGCAGTATTTT. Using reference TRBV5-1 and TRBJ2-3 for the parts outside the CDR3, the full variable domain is KAGVTQTPRYLIKTRGQQVTLSCSPISGHRSVSWYQQTPGQGLQFLFEYFSETQRNKGNFPGRFSGRQFSNSRSEMNVSTLELGDSALYLCASSFLLSSPDTQYFGPGTRLTVL.

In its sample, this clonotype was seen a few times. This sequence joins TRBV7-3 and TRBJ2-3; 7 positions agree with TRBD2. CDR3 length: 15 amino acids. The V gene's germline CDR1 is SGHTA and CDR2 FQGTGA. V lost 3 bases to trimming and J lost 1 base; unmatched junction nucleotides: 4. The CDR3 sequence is CASSFSAGGTDTQYF. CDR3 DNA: TGTGCCAGCAGCTTTTCTGCGGGGGGCACAGATACGCAGTATTTT.

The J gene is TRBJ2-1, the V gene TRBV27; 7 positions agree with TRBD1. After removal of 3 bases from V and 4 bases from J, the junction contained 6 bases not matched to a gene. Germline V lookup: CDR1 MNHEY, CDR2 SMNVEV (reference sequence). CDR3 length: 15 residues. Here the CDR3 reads CASSFMTGKYNEQFF. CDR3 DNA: TGTGCCAGCAGTTTTATGACAGGGAAATACAATGAGCAGTTCTTC.

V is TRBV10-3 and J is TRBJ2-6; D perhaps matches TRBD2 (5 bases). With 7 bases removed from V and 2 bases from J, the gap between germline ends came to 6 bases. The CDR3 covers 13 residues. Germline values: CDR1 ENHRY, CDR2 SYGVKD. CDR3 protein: CAITGTGANVLTF. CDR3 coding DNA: TGTGCCATCACCGGGACTGGGGCCAACGTCCTGACTTTC.

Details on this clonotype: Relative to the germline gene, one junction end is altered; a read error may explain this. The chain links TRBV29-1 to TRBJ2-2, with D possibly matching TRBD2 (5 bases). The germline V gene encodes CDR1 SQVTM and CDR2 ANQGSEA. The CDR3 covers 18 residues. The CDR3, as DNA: TGCAGAGTTGCCTATCTCCACGAAGCGGCCATGAACACCGGGGAGCTGTTTTTT. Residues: CRVAYLHEAAMNTGELFF.

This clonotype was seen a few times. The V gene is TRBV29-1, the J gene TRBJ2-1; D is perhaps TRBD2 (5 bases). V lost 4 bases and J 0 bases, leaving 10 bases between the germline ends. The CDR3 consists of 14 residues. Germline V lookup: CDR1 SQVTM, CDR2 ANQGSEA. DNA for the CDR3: TGCAGCGTTGTGAAGCGGAGCTCCTACAATGAGCAGTTCTTC. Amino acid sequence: CSVVKRSSYNEQFF.

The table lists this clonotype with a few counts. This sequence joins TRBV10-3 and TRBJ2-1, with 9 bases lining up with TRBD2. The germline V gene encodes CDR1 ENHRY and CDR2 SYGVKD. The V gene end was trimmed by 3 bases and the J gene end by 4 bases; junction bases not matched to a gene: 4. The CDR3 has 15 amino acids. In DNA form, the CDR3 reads TGTGCCATCAGTGAAAGCGGGGGGAATTACAATGAGCAGTTCTTC. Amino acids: CAISESGGNYNEQFF.

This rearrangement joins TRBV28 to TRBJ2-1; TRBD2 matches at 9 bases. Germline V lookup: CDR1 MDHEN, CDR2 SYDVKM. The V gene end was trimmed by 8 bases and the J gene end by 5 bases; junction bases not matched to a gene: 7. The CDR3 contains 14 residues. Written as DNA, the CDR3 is TGTGCCAGCGGGGGCGGGAGGGCCCACAATGAGCAGTTCTTC. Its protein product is CASGGGRAHNEQFF.

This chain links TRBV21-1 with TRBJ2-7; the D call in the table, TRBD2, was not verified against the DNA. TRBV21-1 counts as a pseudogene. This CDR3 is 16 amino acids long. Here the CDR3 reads CASSNARETEDYEQYV. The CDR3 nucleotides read TGTGCCAGCAGCAACGCCCGCGAAACGGAGGACTACGAGCAGTACGTC.

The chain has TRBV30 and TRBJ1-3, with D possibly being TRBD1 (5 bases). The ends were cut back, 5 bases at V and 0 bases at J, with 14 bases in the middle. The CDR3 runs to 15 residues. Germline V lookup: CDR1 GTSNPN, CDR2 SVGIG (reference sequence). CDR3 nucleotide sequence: TGTGCCTGGCAAAGGGACCGAAACTCTGGAAACACCATATATTTT. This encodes CAWQRDRNSGNTIYF. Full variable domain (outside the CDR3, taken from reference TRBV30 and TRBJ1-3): SQTIHQWPATLVQPVGSPLSLECTVEGTSNPNLYWYRQAAGRGLQLLFYSVGIGQISSEVPQNLSASRPQDRQFILSSKKLLLSDSGFYLCAWQRDRNSGNTIYFGEGSWLTVV.

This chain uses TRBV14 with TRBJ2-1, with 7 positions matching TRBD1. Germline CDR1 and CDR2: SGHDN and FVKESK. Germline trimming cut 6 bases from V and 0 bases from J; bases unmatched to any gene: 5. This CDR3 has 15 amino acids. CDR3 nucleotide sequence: TGTGCCAGCAGTCCAACAGGGGCCTCCTACAATGAGCAGTTCTTC. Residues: CASSPTGASYNEQFF.

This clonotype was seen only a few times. This chain's CDR3 is CASSPFGTLGGYNEQFF. The CDR3 DNA reads TGTGCCAGCAGCCCCTTCGGGACCTTAGGCGGCTACAATGAGCAGTTCTTC. V gene TRBV11-2 combines with J gene TRBJ2-1; D may be TRBD1 or TRBD2 (5 bases each). V was trimmed by 5 bases and J by 3 bases, leaving 20 bases between them. This CDR3 spans 17 amino acids. Germline V gene data show CDR1 as SGHAT and CDR2 as FQNNGV.

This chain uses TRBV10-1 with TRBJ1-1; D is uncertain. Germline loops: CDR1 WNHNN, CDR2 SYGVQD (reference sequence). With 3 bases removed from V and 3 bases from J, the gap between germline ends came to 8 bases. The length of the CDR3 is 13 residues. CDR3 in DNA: TGCGCCAGCAGTGATGGCAGACACACTGAAGCTTTCTTT. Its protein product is CASSDGRHTEAFF.

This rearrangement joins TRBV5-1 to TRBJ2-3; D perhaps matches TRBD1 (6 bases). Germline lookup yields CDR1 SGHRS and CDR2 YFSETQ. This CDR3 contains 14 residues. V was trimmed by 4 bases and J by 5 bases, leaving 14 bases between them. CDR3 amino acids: CASSHSQGQDTQYF. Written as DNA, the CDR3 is TGCGCCAGCAGCCATTCTCAGGGGCAAGATACGCAGTATTTT.

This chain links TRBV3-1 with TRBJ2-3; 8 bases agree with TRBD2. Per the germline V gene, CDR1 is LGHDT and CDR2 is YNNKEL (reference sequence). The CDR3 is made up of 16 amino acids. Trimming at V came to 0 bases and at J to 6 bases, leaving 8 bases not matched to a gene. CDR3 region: CASSQDWGSGKDTQYF. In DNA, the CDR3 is TGTGCCAGCAGCCAAGATTGGGGTAGCGGGAAGGATACGCAGTATTTT.

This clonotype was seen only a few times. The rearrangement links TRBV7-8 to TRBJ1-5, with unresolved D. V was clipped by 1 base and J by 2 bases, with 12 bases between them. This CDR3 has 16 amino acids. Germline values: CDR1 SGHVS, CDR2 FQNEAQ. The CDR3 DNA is TGTGCCAGCAGCTTAGATGGCCCCGGGGGCAATCAGCCCCAGCATTTT. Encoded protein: CASSLDGPGGNQPQHF.

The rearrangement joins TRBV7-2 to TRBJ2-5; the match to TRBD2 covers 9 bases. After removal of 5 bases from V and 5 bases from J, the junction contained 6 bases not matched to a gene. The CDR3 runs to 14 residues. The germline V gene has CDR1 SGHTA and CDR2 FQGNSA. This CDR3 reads CASSLSGSRETQYF. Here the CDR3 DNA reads TGTGCCAGCAGCCTTAGCGGGAGTAGGGAGACCCAGTACTTC.

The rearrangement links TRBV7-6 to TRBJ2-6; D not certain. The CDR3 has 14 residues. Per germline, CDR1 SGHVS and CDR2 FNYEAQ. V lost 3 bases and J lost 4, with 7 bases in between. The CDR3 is CASSFEQGANVLTF. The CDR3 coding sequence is TGTGCCAGCAGCTTCGAGCAGGGGGCCAACGTCCTGACTTTC.

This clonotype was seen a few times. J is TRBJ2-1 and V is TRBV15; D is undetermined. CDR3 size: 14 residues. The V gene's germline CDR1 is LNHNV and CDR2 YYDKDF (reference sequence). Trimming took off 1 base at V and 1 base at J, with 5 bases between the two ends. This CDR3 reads CATSRGRSYNEQFF. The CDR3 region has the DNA TGTGCCACCAGCAGAGGACGGTCCTACAATGAGCAGTTCTTC.

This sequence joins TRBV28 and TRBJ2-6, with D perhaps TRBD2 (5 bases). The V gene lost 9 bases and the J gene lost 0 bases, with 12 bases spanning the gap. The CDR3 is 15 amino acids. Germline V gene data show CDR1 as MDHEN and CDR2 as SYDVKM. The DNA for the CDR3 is TGTGCCAGTAGCGAGGCCAACTCTGGGGCCAACGTCCTGACTTTC. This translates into CASSEANSGANVLTF. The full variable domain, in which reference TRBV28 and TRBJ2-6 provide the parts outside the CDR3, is DVKVTQSSRYLVKRTGEKVFLECVQDMDHENMFWYRQDPGLGLRLIYFSYDVKMKEKGDIPEGYSVSREKKERFSLILESASTNQTSMYLCASSEANSGANVLTFGAGSRLTVL.

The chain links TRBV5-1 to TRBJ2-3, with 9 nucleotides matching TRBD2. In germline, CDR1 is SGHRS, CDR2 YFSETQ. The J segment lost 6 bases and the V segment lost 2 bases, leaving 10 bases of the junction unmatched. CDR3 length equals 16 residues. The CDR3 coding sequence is TGCGCCAGCAGCTTAGTTGGCGGGGGGGGTGCTGATACGCAGTATTTT. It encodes CASSLVGGGGADTQYF.

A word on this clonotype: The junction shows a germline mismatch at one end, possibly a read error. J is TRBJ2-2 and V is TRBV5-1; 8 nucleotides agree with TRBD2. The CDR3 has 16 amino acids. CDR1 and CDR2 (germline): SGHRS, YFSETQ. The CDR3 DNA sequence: TGCGCCAGCAGCTTGTTAGCGGGAAAGAACACCGGGGAGCTGGTTTTT. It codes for CASSLLAGKNTGELVF.

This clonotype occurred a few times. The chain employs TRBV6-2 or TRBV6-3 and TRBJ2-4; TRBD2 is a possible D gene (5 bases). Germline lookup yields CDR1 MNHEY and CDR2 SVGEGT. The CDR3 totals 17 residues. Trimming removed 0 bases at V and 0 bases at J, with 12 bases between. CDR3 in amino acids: CASSYSLSGLAKNIQYF. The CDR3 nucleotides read TGTGCCAGCAGTTACTCGTTGTCAGGACTAGCCAAAAACATTCAGTACTTC.

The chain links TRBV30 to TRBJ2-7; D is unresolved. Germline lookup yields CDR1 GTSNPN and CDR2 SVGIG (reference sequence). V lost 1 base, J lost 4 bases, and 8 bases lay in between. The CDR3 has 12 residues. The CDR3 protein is CAWSDARYEQYV. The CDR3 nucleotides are TGTGCCTGGAGTGATGCTAGGTACGAGCAGTACGTC.

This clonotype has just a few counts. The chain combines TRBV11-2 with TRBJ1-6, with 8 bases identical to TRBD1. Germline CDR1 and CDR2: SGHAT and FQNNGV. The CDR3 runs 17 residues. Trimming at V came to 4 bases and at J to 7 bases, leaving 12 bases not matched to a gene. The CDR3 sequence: CASSSIRTGKENSPLHF. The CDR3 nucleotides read TGTGCCAGCAGCTCTATTAGGACAGGGAAGGAAAATTCACCCCTCCACTTT. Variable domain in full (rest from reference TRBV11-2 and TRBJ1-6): EAGVAQSPRYKIIEKRQSVAFWCNPISGHATLYWYQQILGQGPKLLIQFQNNGVVDDSQLPKDRFSAERLKGVDSTLKIQPAKLEDSAVYLCASSSIRTGKENSPLHFGNGTRLTVT.

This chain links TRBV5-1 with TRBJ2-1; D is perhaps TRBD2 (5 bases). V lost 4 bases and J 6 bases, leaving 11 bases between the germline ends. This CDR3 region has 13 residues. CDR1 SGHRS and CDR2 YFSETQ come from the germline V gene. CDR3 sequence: CASSLRRSNEQFF. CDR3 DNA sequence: TGCGCCAGCAGCCTCCGGAGGAGCAATGAGCAGTTCTTC.

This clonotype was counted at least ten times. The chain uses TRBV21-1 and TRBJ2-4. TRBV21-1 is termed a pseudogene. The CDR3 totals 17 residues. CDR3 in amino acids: CASSNVYRNLGKNIQYF. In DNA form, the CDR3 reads TGTGCCAGCAGCAATGTATACCGGAACCTAGGCAAAAACATTCAGTACTTC.

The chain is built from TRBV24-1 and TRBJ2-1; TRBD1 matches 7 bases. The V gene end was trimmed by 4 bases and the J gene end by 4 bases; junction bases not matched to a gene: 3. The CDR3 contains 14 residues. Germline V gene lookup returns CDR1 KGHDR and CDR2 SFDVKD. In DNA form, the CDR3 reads TGTGCCACCAGTGACCGGGACAGTTACAATGAGCAGTTCTTC. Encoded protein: CATSDRDSYNEQFF.

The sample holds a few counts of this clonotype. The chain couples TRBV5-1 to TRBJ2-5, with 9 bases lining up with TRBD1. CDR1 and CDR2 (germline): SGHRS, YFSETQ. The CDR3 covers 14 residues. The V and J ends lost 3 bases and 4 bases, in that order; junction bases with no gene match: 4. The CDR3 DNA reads TGCGCCAGCAGCTCGGCGGGACAGGGAGAGACCCAGTACTTC. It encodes CASSSAGQGETQYF.

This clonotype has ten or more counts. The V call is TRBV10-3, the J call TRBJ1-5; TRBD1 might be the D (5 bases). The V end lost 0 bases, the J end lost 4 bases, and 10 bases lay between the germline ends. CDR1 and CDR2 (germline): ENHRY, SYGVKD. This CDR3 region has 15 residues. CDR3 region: CAISESLGANQPQHF. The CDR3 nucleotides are TGTGCCATCAGTGAGTCTTTAGGGGCGAATCAGCCCCAGCATTTT.

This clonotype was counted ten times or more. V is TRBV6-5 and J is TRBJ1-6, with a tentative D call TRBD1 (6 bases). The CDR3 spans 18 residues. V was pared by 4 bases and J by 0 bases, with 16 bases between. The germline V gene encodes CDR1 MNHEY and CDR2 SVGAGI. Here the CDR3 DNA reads TGTGCCAGCAGTTTACCTAGGGGGGCCCTCTCCTATAATTCACCCCTCCACTTT. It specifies CASSLPRGALSYNSPLHF.